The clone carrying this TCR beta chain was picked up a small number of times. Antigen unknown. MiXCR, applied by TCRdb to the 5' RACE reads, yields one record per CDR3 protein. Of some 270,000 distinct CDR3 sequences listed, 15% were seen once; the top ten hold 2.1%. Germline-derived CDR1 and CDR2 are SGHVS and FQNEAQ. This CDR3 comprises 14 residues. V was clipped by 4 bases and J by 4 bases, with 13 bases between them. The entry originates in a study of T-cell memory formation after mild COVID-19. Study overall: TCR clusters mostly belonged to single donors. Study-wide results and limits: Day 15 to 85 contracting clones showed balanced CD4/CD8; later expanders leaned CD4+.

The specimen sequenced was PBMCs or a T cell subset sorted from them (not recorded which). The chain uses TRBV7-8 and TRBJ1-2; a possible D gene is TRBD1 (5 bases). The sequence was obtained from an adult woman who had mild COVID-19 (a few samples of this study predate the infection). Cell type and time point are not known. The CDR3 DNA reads TGTGCCAGCAGCTCAGGGATTACGGGCTATGGCTACACCTTC. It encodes CASSSGITGYGYTF. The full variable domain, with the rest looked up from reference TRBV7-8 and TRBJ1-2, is GAGVSQSPRYKVAKRGQDVALRCDPISGHVSLFWYQQALGQGPEFLTYFQNEAQLDKSGLPSDRFFAERPEGSVSTLKIQRTQQEDSAVYLCASSSGITGYGYTFGSGTRLTVV.